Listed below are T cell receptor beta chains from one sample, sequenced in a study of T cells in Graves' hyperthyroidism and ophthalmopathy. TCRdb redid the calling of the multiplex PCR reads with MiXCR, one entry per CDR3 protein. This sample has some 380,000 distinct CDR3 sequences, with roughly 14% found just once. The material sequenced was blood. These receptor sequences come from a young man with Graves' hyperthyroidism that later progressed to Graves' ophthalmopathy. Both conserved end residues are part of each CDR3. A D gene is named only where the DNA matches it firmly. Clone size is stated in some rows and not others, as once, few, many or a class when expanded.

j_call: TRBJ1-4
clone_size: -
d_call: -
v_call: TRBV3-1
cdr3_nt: TGTGCCAGCAGCCAAACCGGGACGGTCGAAAAACTGTTTTTT
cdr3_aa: CASSQTGTVEKLFF

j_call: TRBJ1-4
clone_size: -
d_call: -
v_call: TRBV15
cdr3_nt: TGTGCCACCAGCAGAGCGGGTGGCCAGTTCTTGTATGCAACTAATGAAAAACTGTTTTTT
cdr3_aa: CATSRAGGQFLYATNEKLFF

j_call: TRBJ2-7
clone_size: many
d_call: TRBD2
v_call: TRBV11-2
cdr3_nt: TGTGCCAGCAGCTTAGGACTAGCGGGCTACGAGCAGTACTTC
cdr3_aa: CASSLGLAGYEQYF

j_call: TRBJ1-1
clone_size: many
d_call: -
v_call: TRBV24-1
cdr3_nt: TGTGCCACCAGTACGGGACATTTGAACACTGAAGCTTTCTTT
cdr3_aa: CATSTGHLNTEAFF

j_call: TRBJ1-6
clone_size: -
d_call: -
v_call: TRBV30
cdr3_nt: TGTGCCTGGAGAAATACAGTTTCACCCCTCCACTTT
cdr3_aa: CAWRNTVSPLHF

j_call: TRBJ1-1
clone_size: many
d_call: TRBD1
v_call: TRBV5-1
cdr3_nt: TGCGCCAGCAGCCCAGACAGGGGGTTCACTGAAGCTTTCTTT
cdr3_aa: CASSPDRGFTEAFF

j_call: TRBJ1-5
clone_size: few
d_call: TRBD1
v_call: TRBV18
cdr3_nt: TGTGCCAGCTCACCATCGGCGCCAGGGGGCTTGGATCAGCCCCAGCATTTT
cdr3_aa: CASSPSAPGGLDQPQHF

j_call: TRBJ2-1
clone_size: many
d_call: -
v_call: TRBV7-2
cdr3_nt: TGTGCCAGCAGCCGCGGGGGGGACAGGTCCTACAATGAGCAGTTCTTC
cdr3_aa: CASSRGGDRSYNEQFF

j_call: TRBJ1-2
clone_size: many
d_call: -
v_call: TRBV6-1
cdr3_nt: TGTGCCAGCAGTTATGACAGTACTAACTATGGCTACACCTTC
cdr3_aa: CASSYDSTNYGYTF

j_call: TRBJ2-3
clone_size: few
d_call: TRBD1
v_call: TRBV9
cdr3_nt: TGTGCCAGCAGCGTCCCGGGACAGGGTTCAGATACGCAGTATTTT
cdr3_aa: CASSVPGQGSDTQYF

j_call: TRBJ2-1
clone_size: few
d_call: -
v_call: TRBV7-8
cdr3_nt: TGTGCCAGCAGCTTAGTAGTGGGGGGCTCCTACAATGAGCGGTTCTTC
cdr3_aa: CASSLVVGGSYNERFF

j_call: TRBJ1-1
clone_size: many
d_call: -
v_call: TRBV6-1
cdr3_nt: TGTGCCAGCGGGGAAAAGAACACTGAAGCTTTCTTT
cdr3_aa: CASGEKNTEAFF

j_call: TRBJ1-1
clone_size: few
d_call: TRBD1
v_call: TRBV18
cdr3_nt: TGTGCCAGCTCACCCCAGGACAGGGGGCTTGAAGCTTTCTTT
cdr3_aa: CASSPQDRGLEAFF

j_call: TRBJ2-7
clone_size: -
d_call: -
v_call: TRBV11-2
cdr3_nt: TGTGCCAGCAGCTTCAGTCCGGCTAGCTACGAGCAGTACTTC
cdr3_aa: CASSFSPASYEQYF

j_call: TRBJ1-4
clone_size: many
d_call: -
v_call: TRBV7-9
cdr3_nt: TGTGCCAGCAGGACGGATACAGCGCAGGGTAATGAAAAACTGTTTTTT
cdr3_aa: CASRTDTAQGNEKLFF

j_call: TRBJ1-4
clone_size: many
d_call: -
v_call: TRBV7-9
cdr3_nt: TGTGCCAGCACCAGGCAGGAGGGTGAAAAACTGTTTTTT
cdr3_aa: CASTRQEGEKLFF

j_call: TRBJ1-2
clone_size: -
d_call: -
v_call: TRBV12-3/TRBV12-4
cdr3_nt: TGTGCCAGCAGTTTCCAGGTCCGGTCGTTCCGTGGCTGCACCTTC
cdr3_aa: CASSFQVRSFRGCTF

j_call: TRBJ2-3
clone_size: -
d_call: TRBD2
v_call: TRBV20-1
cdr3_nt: TGCAGTATACCGGGACTAGACACAGATACGCAGTATTTT
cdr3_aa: CSIPGLDTDTQYF

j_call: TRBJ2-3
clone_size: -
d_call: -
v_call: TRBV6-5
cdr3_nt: TGTGCCAGCAGTTACTCGGCAGACACAGATACGCAGTATTTT
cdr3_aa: CASSYSADTDTQYF

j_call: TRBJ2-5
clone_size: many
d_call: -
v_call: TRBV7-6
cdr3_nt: TGTGCCAGCGGGGAGCGGGCCCTTCAAGAGACCCAGTACTTC
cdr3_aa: CASGERALQETQYF

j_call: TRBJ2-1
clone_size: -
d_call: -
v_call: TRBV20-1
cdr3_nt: TGCAGTGCCCCACAGCCCCGGGCCCTCTGGCACGGGGATGAGCAGTTCTTC
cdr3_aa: CSAPQPRALWHGDEQFF

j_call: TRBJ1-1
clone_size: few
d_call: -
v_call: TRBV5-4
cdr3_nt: TGTGCCAGCAGCATACCCGAGGGGTTTGCTTTCTTT
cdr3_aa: CASSIPEGFAFF

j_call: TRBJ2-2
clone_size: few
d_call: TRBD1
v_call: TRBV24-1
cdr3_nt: TGTGCCACCAGGGGACAGTCGAACACCGGGGAGCTGTTTTTT
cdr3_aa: CATRGQSNTGELFF

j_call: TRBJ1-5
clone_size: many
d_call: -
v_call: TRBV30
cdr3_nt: TGTGCCTGGAGTGGAAGTTTTGTAAGCAATCAGCCCCAGCATTTT
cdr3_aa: CAWSGSFVSNQPQHF

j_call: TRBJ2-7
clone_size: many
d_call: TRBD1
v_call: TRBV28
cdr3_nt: TGTGCCAGCAGTATCGGGACAGTCTACGAGCAGTACTTC
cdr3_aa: CASSIGTVYEQYF

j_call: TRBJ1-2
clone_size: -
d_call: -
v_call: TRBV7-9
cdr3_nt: TGTGCCAGCAGCTTCGGTGGCTACACCTTC
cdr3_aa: CASSFGGYTF

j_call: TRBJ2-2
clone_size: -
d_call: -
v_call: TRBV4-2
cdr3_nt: TGTGCCAGCAGCCAAGAAGGACCGGGCGGCCCCGGGGAGCTGTTTTTT
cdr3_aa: CASSQEGPGGPGELFF

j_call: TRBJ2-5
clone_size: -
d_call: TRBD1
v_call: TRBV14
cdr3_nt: TGTGCCAGCAGCCAAGTTGGGACAGCACAAGAGACCCAGTACTTC
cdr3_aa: CASSQVGTAQETQYF

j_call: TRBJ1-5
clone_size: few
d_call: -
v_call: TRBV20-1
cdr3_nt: TGCGGTGCTAGGGACAATAGAAATCAGCCCCAGCATTTT
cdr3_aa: CGARDNRNQPQHF

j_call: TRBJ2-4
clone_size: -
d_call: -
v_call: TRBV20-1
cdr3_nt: TGCAGTGGAGCCAAAAACATTCAGTACTTC
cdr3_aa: CSGAKNIQYF

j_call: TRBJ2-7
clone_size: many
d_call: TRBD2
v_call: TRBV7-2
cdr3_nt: TGTGCCAGCAGCATGCGGGGGGACTCCTACGAGCAGTACTTC
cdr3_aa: CASSMRGDSYEQYF

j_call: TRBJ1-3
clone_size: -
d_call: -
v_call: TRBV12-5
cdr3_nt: TGTGCTAGTGGTTTGGGGGGCTTTGGAAACACCATATATTTT
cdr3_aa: CASGLGGFGNTIYF

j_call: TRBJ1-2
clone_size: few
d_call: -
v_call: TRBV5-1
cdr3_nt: TGCGCCAGCAGCGAAGGGGGTAGCATCTATGGCTACACCTTC
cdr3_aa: CASSEGGSIYGYTF

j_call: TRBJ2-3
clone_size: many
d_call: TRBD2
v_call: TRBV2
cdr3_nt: TGTGCCAGCAGTGTGCAGCGGGGGTTCACAGATACGCAGTATTTT
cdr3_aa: CASSVQRGFTDTQYF

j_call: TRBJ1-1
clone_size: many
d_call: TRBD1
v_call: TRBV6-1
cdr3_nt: TGTGCCAGCAGTTCTCAACAGGGGCGCGCTGAAGCTTTCTTT
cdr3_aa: CASSSQQGRAEAFF

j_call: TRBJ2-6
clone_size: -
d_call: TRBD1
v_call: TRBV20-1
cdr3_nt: TGCAGTGCTAGAGATGTGCGGGGACAGGGGGCTGGGGCCAACGTCCTGACTTTC
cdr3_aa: CSARDVRGQGAGANVLTF

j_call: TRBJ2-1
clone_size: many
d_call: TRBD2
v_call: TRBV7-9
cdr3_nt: TGTGCCAGCACCGTCGGAAATAGCGGGGGTGTCAATGAGCAGTTCTTC
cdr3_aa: CASTVGNSGGVNEQFF

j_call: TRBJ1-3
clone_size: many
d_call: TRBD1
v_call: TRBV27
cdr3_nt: TGTGCCAGCAGTCGGACAGGGCCAACTGGAAACACCATATATTTT
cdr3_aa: CASSRTGPTGNTIYF

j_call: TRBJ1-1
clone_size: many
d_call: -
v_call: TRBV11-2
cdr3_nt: TGTGCCAGCGCGACGAATGCCGGGTCCATGAACACTGAAGCTTTCTTT
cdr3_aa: CASATNAGSMNTEAFF

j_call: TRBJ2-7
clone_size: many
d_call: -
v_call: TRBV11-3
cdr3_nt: TGTGCCAGCAGCTCTCAGACAAGGACAGTCGAGCAGTACTTC
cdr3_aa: CASSSQTRTVEQYF

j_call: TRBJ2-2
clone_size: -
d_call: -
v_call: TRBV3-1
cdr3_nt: TGTGTCAGCAGCCAAGGGAGCACCGGGGAGCTGTTTTTT
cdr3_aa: CVSSQGSTGELFF

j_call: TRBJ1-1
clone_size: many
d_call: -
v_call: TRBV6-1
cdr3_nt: TGTGCCAGCAGTGAAGGGGCCAGCTCCGTCGCTTTCTTT
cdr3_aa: CASSEGASSVAFF

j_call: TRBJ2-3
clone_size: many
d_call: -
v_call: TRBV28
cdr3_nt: TGTGCCAGCAGGGGGGGTATTGAAGGACGGGGGGCTCCCCGAGGGCAGTATTTT
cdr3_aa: CASRGGIEGRGAPRGQYF

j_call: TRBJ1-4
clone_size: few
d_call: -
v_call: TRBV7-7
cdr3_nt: TGTGCTAGCAGCCCATCGGGCAGTCCTAATGAAAAACTGTTTTTT
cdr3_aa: CASSPSGSPNEKLFF

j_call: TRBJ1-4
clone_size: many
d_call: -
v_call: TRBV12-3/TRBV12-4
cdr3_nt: TGTGCCAGCAGCCCAAACAGGGCAACTAATGAAAAACTGTTTTTT
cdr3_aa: CASSPNRATNEKLFF

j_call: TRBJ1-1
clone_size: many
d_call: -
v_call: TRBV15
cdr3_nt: TGTGCCACCAGCAGAGATCGGAGGAACACTGAAGCTTTCTTT
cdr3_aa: CATSRDRRNTEAFF

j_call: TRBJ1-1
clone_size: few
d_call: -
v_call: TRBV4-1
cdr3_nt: TGCGCCAGCAGCCAGAAGGAGTGGCTTTTTGACAGTGAAGCTTTCTTT
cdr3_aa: CASSQKEWLFDSEAFF

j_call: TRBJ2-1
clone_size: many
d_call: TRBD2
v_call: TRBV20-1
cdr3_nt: TGCAGTGCTAGAGATCGTACTAGCGGAGGGTCCTACAATGAGCAGTTCTTC
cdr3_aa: CSARDRTSGGSYNEQFF

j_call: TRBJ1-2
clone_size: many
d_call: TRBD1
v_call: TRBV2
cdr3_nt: TGTGCCAGCCTCCCGGGACAGAGAAACTATGGCTACACCTTC
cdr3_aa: CASLPGQRNYGYTF

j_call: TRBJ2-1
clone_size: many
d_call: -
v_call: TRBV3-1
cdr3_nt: TGTGCCAGCAGCCAAGATCCGGCGGGTCGGGATGAGCAGTTCTTC
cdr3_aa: CASSQDPAGRDEQFF

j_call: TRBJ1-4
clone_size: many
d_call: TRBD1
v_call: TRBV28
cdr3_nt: TGTGCCAGCAGTTTGGGACAGGGCCGTGAAAAACTGTTTTTT
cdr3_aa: CASSLGQGREKLFF

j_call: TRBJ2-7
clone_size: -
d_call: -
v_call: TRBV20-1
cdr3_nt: TGCAGTGTAGGTGGGGAGGTCTACGAGCAGTACTTC
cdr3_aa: CSVGGEVYEQYF

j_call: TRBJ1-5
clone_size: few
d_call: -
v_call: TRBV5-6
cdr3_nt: TGTGCCAGCAGCTTCCAGGGTGGGCCCCAGCATTTT
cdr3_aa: CASSFQGGPQHF

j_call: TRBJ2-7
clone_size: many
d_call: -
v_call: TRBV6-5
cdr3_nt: TGTGCCAGCAGTTACTCCGGGACTCTTCTTTCCTACGAGCAGTACTTC
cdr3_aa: CASSYSGTLLSYEQYF

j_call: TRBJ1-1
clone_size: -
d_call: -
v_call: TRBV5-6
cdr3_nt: TGTGCCAGCAGCTTTGCGGGGCGCTACACTGAAGCTTTCTTT
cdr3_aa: CASSFAGRYTEAFF